This T cell receptor (beta chain) originates from a study of lymphopenia after photon versus proton radiotherapy. Germline V CDR1 and CDR2: SGHTA, FQGTGA. The V gene end was trimmed by 5 bases and the J gene end by 5 bases; junction bases not matched to a gene: 17. The CDR3 runs 18 residues. Method: immunoSEQ multiplex PCR; TCRdb's copy keeps in-frame clones and lacks some. The table includes 30,000 to 45,000 clones, over 75% detected once. The chain is built from TRBV7-3 and TRBJ2-7, with 11 positions matching TRBD2. This specimen consisted of peripheral blood, obtained from a patient treated with photon-based radiotherapy. This receptor was obtained from a man aged 50-59 years with gastric cancer. As DNA, the CDR3 is TGTGCCAGCAGCGAGCCTATAGCGGGAGGGGACCTGGGCCACGAGCAGTACTTC. Its translation is CASSEPIAGGDLGHEQYF.